The present T cell receptor (beta chain) was sequenced within a study of blood T cells in healthy people across ages. Ranging in age from roughly 6 to 90, the donors were healthy Caucasian individuals from Russia. Primers used in a second PCR of roughly 7 to 12 cycles were a sample-barcoded 5' primer and a J-beta primer mix. One entry per CDR3 protein results from TCRdb running MiXCR on the 5' RACE reads. Of about 600,000 distinct CDR3 sequences in the sample, less than 60% were seen once. Germline assignment: CDR1 SGHDT and CDR2 YYEEEE. The CDR3 spans 15 residues. Trimming removed 0 bases from V and 1 base from J, with 8 bases in between.

Material for sequencing was blood. The rearrangement links TRBV5-6 to TRBJ1-5; TRBD1 might be the D (5 bases). The source of this sequence is an elderly man in good health. The CDR3 DNA is TGTGCCAGCAGCTTGGCAGGGCGCAGCAATCAGCCCCAGCATTTT. It yields the protein CASSLAGRSNQPQHF.